This T cell receptor beta chain was documented in a study of T cells after yellow fever vaccination. The table lists this clonotype with many counts. TCRdb re-called the 5' RACE reads with MiXCR, one entry per CDR3 protein. Among tens of thousands of distinct CDR3 sequences listed, approximately 4.5% were seen once. This clonotype was obtained from a man aged 18 to 30 who received the YFV17D yellow fever vaccine. The source material was PBMCs, either bulk or a sorted T-cell subset (CD4+, CD8+, memory, or dextramer-sorted; not recorded which), sampled on the day of the yellow fever booster vaccination.

The CDR3 DNA follows: TGCAGTGCTCAGACAGGGGGTAACTACAATGAGCAGTTCTTC. It yields the protein CSAQTGGNYNEQFF. V gene TRBV20-1 combines with J gene TRBJ2-1; 9 bases are shared with TRBD1. The junction had 5 bases not matched to a gene; V was cut back by 5 bases and J by 3 bases. The CDR3 is 14 residues long. Per the germline V gene, CDR1 is DFQATT and CDR2 is SNEGSKA (reference sequence).